A single sample is the source of the 13 T cell receptor beta chains below, sequenced in a study of T cell repertoires in cytomegalovirus infection (dated by TCRdb to the late 2010s). No antigen has been assigned to these receptors. Instrument on record: Illumina HiSeq 1500. The raw public data were reprocessed by TCRdb itself: fastp quality trimming at Q25, MiXCR clonotype calling, in-frame beta chains only. Each entry is one CDR3 protein sequence, shown with its most common DNA and genes. The sample yields hundreds of thousands of distinct CDR3 sequences; 30% to 35% were counted once. Roughly 12% of the sample lies in the top ten. Read against the paper, the sample's treatment or condition label means: in vitro stimulation with specific CMV peptide epitopes to enrich CMV-specific T cells. The specimen was cultured CD8+ T cells from PBMCs, collected from culture after CMV antigen stimulation. All receptors derive from a human donor in good health (CMV status not recorded). Some clones in this sample may be carry-over from other donors' samples.

The rearrangement uses TRBV14 and TRBJ1-2, with D possibly TRBD1 on 6 matching bases. Trimming removed 7 bases from V and 5 bases from J, with 23 bases in between. The CDR3 is made up of 16 amino acids. The germline CDR1 and CDR2 sequences are SGHDN and FVKESK. CDR3 sequence: CASNQGRSSRGYGYTF. In DNA, the CDR3 is TGTGCCAGCAACCAGGGGAGATCTAGCAGGGGTTATGGCTACACCTTC.

This clonotype was seen a few times. A much larger clone differs from this one at a single base, so this may be a read error. J is TRBJ2-1 and V is TRBV6-2 or TRBV6-3; TRBD1 matches at 7 bases. V shed 7 bases, J shed 1 base, and the junction held 4 bases outside the gene matches. This CDR3 contains 14 residues. In germline, CDR1 is MNHEY, CDR2 SVGEGT. CDR3 sequence: CASNLQGSYNEQFF. The CDR3, as DNA: TGTGCCAGCAACTTACAGGGGTCCTACAATGAGCAGTTCTTC.

This clonotype was observed once. The CDR3 nucleotides read TGTGCCACCAGTGAGTCGGGACTAGCGGGGGGGTATGAGGAGCAGTTCTTC. Its translation is CATSESGLAGGYEEQFF. V gene TRBV24-1 combines with J gene TRBJ2-1; 16 bases map to TRBD2. This CDR3 spans 17 amino acids. The V gene's germline CDR1 is KGHDR and CDR2 SFDVKD. The trim removed 4 bases at V and 10 bases at J, leaving 9 bases unmatched.

With respect to this clonotype: A much more abundant neighbour one base away suggests this may be a read error. It is likely a read error, because the conserved phenylalanine at the end of the CDR3 is missing. V usage is TRBV12-3 or TRBV12-4 and J usage is TRBJ1-1; 10 bases fit TRBD1. V lost 5 bases and J lost 1; bases outside the gene matches: 4. The CDR3 contains 15 residues. CDR3 in amino acids: CASSKTGGRNTEAFL. CDR3 DNA: TGTGCCAGCAGTAAGACAGGGGGCAGGAACACTGAAGCTTTCCTT.

This clonotype was counted only a few times. The J gene is TRBJ2-3, the V gene TRBV29-1; 10 bases align to TRBD1. Germline lookup yields CDR1 SQVTM and CDR2 ANQGSEA. The CDR3 contains 15 residues. V gave up 6 bases and J gave up 4 bases; unmatched junction bases: 10. The CDR3, as DNA: TGCAGCGTAGGCAGCCGGGACAGGGGAGCAGATACGCAGTATTTT. This gives the protein CSVGSRDRGADTQYF.

In this sample, this clonotype turned up a few times. This rearrangement joins TRBV28 to TRBJ2-1; TRBD1 or TRBD2 may be the D gene (5 bases each). The CDR3 spans 15 residues. CDR1 and CDR2 from the germline V gene are MDHEN and SYDVKM. The germline V and J ends were trimmed by 3 bases and 3 bases, with 12 bases remaining between them. The CDR3 sequence is CASSLAGAHYNEQFF. CDR3 nucleotides: TGTGCCAGCAGTTTGGCCGGGGCACACTACAATGAGCAGTTCTTC.

There are a few counts of this clonotype. This chain uses TRBV7-9 with TRBJ1-4; D uncertain. Germline assignment: CDR1 SEHNR and CDR2 FQNEAQ (reference sequence). The CDR3 length is 17 residues. V lost 4 bases and J lost 0, with 15 bases in between. CDR3 loop: CASSSGRMYATNEKLFF. DNA for the CDR3: TGTGCCAGCAGCTCCGGCCGGATGTATGCAACTAATGAAAAACTGTTTTTT.

This clonotype was detected many times. The rearrangement uses TRBV29-1 and TRBJ1-1; D gene unclear. V gave up 7 bases and J gave up 0 bases, with 12 bases separating them. This CDR3 region has 13 residues. Germline CDR1 SQVTM, CDR2 ANQGSEA. For the CDR3, the DNA is TGCAGCGATACAAGAACGGTGAACACTGAAGCTTTCTTT. This codes for CSDTRTVNTEAFF.

The table lists this clonotype with a count of one. This chain uses TRBV20-1 with TRBJ2-5, with D perhaps given as TRBD1 or TRBD2 (5 bases each). The CDR3 runs 14 residues. Germline loops: CDR1 DFQATT, CDR2 SNEGSKA (reference sequence). The V end was cut by 6 bases, the J end by 1 base, with 15 bases between. The CDR3 loop is CSANIQEVQETQYF. The CDR3 DNA follows: TGCAGTGCAAATATACAGGAGGTCCAAGAGACCCAGTACTTC.

Points on this clonotype: Possible read error: a much larger clone is one base away. V usage is TRBV7-2 and J usage is TRBJ2-1, with D perhaps matching TRBD1 (5 bases). Germline V gives CDR1 SGHTA, CDR2 FQGNSA. The V end was cut by 1 base, the J end by 0 bases, with 10 bases between. The CDR3 consists of 16 residues. The CDR3 DNA sequence: TGTGCCAGCAGCTTAGAGGTCGACAGCTCCTACAATGAGCAGTTCTTC. Translation gives CASSLEVDSSYNEQFF.

This clonotype has more than one count but fewer than ten. The gene calls are TRBV19 and TRBJ2-5, with TRBD1 identical over 7 bases. Germline-derived CDR1 and CDR2 are LNHDA and SQIVND (reference sequence). This CDR3 is 13 amino acids long. Unmatched junction bases numbered 2, after V lost 6 bases and J lost 1 base. The CDR3 nucleotides read TGTGCCAGTAGGAACAGGGGCCAAGAGACCCAGTACTTC. Encoded protein: CASRNRGQETQYF.

The chain carries TRBV18 and TRBJ1-2; 7 bases are a match to TRBD1. The CDR3 loop spans 19 amino acids. The J segment lost 7 bases and the V segment lost 0 bases, leaving 20 bases of the junction unmatched. Per the germline V gene, CDR1 is KGHSH and CDR2 is LQKENI. The CDR3 nucleotides read TGTGCCAGCTCACCACCTCCGGGACAGTGGGGGATATGGTGGTCTGGCTACACCTTC. Translating it yields CASSPPPGQWGIWWSGYTF.

This clonotype showed up many times. This sequence joins TRBV7-2 and TRBJ1-2; 7 bases map to TRBD1. CDR3 length: 18 amino acids. Germline CDR1 SGHTA, CDR2 FQGNSA. J gave up 1 base and V 2 bases, and 13 bases lay outside the gene matches. The CDR3 DNA sequence: TGTGCCAGCAGCTTATCCCCCGCCGGGACAGCGATTAACTATGGCTACACCTTC. It encodes CASSLSPAGTAINYGYTF. Supplemented by reference TRBV7-2 and TRBJ1-2, the full variable domain reads GAGVSQSPSNKVTEKGKDVELRCDPISGHTALYWYRQSLGQGLEFLIYFQGNSAPDKSGLPSDRFSAERTGGSVSTLTIQRTQQEDSAVYLCASSLSPAGTAINYGYTFGSGTRLTVV.